A selection of T cell receptor beta chains follows, all from one sample in a study of T cell responses to AZD1222 COVID-19 vaccine. Only in-frame clones appear in the TCRdb table, and some are missing; sequencing was by immunoSEQ multiplex PCR. The sample contains around 91,000 clones, about 89% of which appear only once. The specimen comprised peripheral blood, sampled 28 days after the second AZD1222 dose. The receptors originated from an adult who received the AZD1222 COVID-19 vaccine. Each CDR3 is given with its conserved first and last residue. The D gene is left open where the match is weak. A clone size is listed for some rows: how often the clone was seen (once, few, many), or a class if it is expanded.

j_call	d_call	clone_size	v_call	cdr3_nt	cdr3_aa
TRBJ1-1	.	.	TRBV2	TGTGCCGTCTTTTTGAACACTGAAGCTTTCTTT	CAVFLNTEAFF
TRBJ2-5	TRBD1	once	TRBV30	TGTGCCTGGAGAACAGGGGGGACCCAGTACTTC	CAWRTGGTQYF
TRBJ2-1	.	.	TRBV6-5	TGTGCCAGCAGTTACTCCTCGGCAGGGTCGTACAATGAGCAGTTCTTC	CASSYSSAGSYNEQFF
TRBJ2-1	.	.	TRBV3-1/TRBV3-2	TGTGCCAGCAGCCAAGAATTTGAGCGTGAGCAGTTCTTC	CASSQEFEREQFF
TRBJ1-1	.	.	TRBV27	TGTGCCAGCAGTTTAATTGGGACCGAGAACACTGAAGCTTTCTTT	CASSLIGTENTEAFF
TRBJ1-2	TRBD1	once	TRBV4-2	TGTGCCAGCAGCCAAGGAGTGGGGCAGGGGGAGGTTGGCTACACCTTC	CASSQGVGQGEVGYTF
TRBJ2-7	TRBD1	.	TRBV9	TGTGCCAGCAGCGTAGCGGGCAGCCGGACAGGCGAGCAGTACTTC	CASSVAGSRTGEQYF
TRBJ1-5	.	.	TRBV5-6	TGTGCCAGCAGCTTTCAAGGGGCTCAGCCCCAGCATTTT	CASSFQGAQPQHF
TRBJ1-2	.	.	TRBV28	TGTGCCAGCAGTTTAAGCAGCTACTATGGCTACACCTTC	CASSLSSYYGYTF
TRBJ1-1	.	.	TRBV3-1/TRBV3-2	TGTGCCAGCAGCCAAGATAGGGCAGGTAGCACTGAAGCTTTCTTT	CASSQDRAGSTEAFF
TRBJ1-4	TRBD1	.	TRBV27	TGTGCCAGCAGTAGACAGGGACCAAACGGACTGTTTTTT	CASSRQGPNGLFF
TRBJ1-4	.	.	TRBV11-2	TGTGCCAGCAGGTCCCTTAAGGGCCTCGCAGGCGAAAAACTGTTTTTT	CASRSLKGLAGEKLFF
TRBJ1-2	TRBD1	.	TRBV3-1/TRBV3-2	TGTGCCAGCAGCCAAGATTTCGGGACAGGGGACAAAAACTATGGCTACACCTTC	CASSQDFGTGDKNYGYTF
TRBJ1-6	TRBD1	.	TRBV28	TGTGCCAGCAGTTCCCCCCAACAGGGGGGGAATTCACCCCTCCACTTT	CASSSPQQGGNSPLHF
TRBJ1-3	.	.	TRBV28	TGTGCCAGCGAAAGAAACTTCTCTGGAAAGGGTATATATTTT	CASERNFSGKGIYF
TRBJ2-7	TRBD2	.	TRBV30	TGTGCCTGGAGTCCCCCGGGGCGGGGGGCCGCGACCTACGAGCAGTACTTC	CAWSPPGRGAATYEQYF